These 15 T cell receptor beta chains came from one sample sequenced in a study of shared clonotypes between healthy human individuals. The table came from immunoSEQ multiplex PCR; TCRdb's copy has only in-frame clones and leaves some out. Of about 380,000 clones listed, just over 95% are singletons. The sample consisted of memory CD8+ T cells sorted from blood. Subset reported: CD45RO+ cells pooled with CCR7-negative TemRA cells. These receptors originate from a man between 25 and 39 years old in good health.

This rearrangement joins TRBV2 to TRBJ2-7; D perhaps matches TRBD1 (6 bases). V shed 6 bases and J shed 3 bases, with 12 bases lying between them. From germline, CDR1 is SNHLY and CDR2 FYNNEI. The CDR3 runs to 13 residues. This CDR3 reads CASSAEQGYEQYF. The CDR3 DNA sequence: TGTGCCAGCAGCGCCGAACAGGGCTACGAGCAGTACTTC.

The gene calls are TRBV6-1 and TRBJ2-3; the D gene could be TRBD1 or TRBD2 (5 bases each). CDR1 is MNHNS and CDR2 is SASEGT in the germline V gene. Trimming took off 5 bases at V and 0 bases at J, with 9 bases between the two ends. CDR3 size: 14 residues. In DNA form, the CDR3 reads TGTGCCAGCAGTCGATGGGACAGCACAGATACGCAGTATTTT. This translates into CASSRWDSTDTQYF.

J is TRBJ2-3 and V is TRBV12-1; the table's D call of TRBD1 was not tested on the DNA. TRBV12-1 is tagged as a pseudogene. The CDR3 is 19 residues long. CDR3 coding DNA: TGTGCCAGCAGCTTTGAGACAGGCGGGTACCGATCTAGCACAGATACGCAGTATTTT. Translation: CASSFETGGYRSSTDTQYF.

This chain joins TRBV6-6 and TRBJ1-1; D is unclear. Looked up from germline, CDR1 is MNHNY and CDR2 is SVGAGI (reference sequence). The length of the CDR3 is 13 residues. V dropped 6 bases and J dropped 3 bases, with 11 bases sitting between them. CDR3 nucleotides: TGTGCCAGCAGCCAGGACCGGGACACTGAAGCTTTCTTT. Translating it yields CASSQDRDTEAFF.

The chain couples TRBV11-2 to TRBJ2-3; D may correspond to TRBD1 or TRBD2 (6 bases each). V lost 3 bases and J 1 base, leaving 23 bases between the germline ends. CDR1 SGHAT and CDR2 FQNNGV come from the germline V gene. The CDR3 runs 19 residues. The CDR3 DNA reads TGTGCCAGCAGCTTTCCCCTGATAAACAGGGAGGTGGGCACAGATACGCAGTATTTT. This sequence encodes CASSFPLINREVGTDTQYF.

This sequence joins TRBV28 and TRBJ2-7; D perhaps matches TRBD2 (5 bases). Germline V gene sequence: CDR1 MDHEN, CDR2 SYDVKM. V lost 6 bases and J 2 bases, leaving 17 bases between the germline ends. The CDR3 has 15 residues. The CDR3 reads CASRPMAGSAYEQYF. CDR3 nucleotide sequence: TGTGCCAGCAGACCGATGGCGGGCAGCGCCTACGAGCAGTACTTC.

V and J are TRBV6-1 and TRBJ2-3, with TRBD2 identical over 9 bases. The ends lost 4 bases at V and 2 bases at J; junction bases unmatched: 7. CDR1 and CDR2 (germline): MNHNS, SASEGT. CDR3 length: 16 amino acids. Here the CDR3 DNA reads TGTGCCAGCAGTGGAAGCGGGAGGATTAACACAGATACGCAGTATTTT. This translates into CASSGSGRINTDTQYF.

This chain joins TRBV5-4 and TRBJ1-2, with TRBD1 matching 9 bases. Germline loops: CDR1 SGHNT, CDR2 YYREEE (reference sequence). V lost 5 bases to trimming and J lost 6 bases; unmatched junction nucleotides: 8. The CDR3 length is 14 residues. This CDR3 reads CASSPGTGYNGYTF. For the CDR3, the DNA is TGTGCCAGCAGTCCCGGGACAGGGTATAATGGCTACACCTTC.

The chain has TRBV6-1 and TRBJ2-7; 12 bases align to TRBD1. The V and J ends lost 4 bases and 6 bases, in that order; junction bases with no gene match: 4. The germline V gene has CDR1 MNHNS and CDR2 SASEGT. The CDR3 is made up of 14 amino acids. The CDR3 here is CASSAGDRGREQYF. CDR3 sequence (DNA): TGTGCCAGCAGTGCCGGGGACAGGGGGCGCGAGCAGTACTTC.

The chain combines TRBV25-1 with TRBJ2-3, with D possibly TRBD2 on 6 matching bases. The germline V and J ends were trimmed by 2 bases and 2 bases, with 17 bases remaining between them. The CDR3 loop spans 17 amino acids. Germline CDR1 is MGHDK and CDR2 is SYGVNS. Here the CDR3 DNA reads TGTGCCAGCAGTGAAACACTTGTAGCGGACCTCACAGATACGCAGTATTTT. It translates to CASSETLVADLTDTQYF. Full variable domain (outside the CDR3, taken from reference TRBV25-1 and TRBJ2-3): EADIYQTPRYLVIGTGKKITLECSQTMGHDKMYWYQQDPGMELHLIHYSYGVNSTEKGDLSSESTVSRIRTEHFPLTLESARPSHTSQYLCASSETLVADLTDTQYFGPGTRLTVL.

The V call is TRBV29-1, the J call TRBJ2-2; D uncertain. The CDR3 covers 14 residues. Germline assignment: CDR1 SQVTM and CDR2 ANQGSEA. V was shortened by 2 bases and J by 1 base, with 8 bases between the two germline ends. Here the CDR3 reads CSVEQQLNTGELFF. The CDR3 DNA reads as TGCAGCGTTGAACAGCAGCTGAACACCGGGGAGCTGTTTTTT.

The chain has TRBV19 and TRBJ2-1, with a possible D match to TRBD2 (5 bases). This CDR3 comprises 13 residues. Deletions cut 3 bases from V and 10 bases from J, with 13 bases between. CDR1 is LNHDA, CDR2 SQIVND, per germline (reference sequence). The CDR3 region has the DNA TGTGCCAGTAGTATTATGCCCGGGGAAGAGCAGTTCTTC. Amino acids: CASSIMPGEEQFF. Using reference TRBV19 and TRBJ2-1 for the parts outside the CDR3, the full variable domain is DGGITQSPKYLFRKEGQNVTLSCEQNLNHDAMYWYRQDPGQGLRLIYYSQIVNDFQKGDIAEGYSVSREKKESFPLTVTSAQKNPTAFYLCASSIMPGEEQFFGPGTRLTVL.

This chain links TRBV7-9 with TRBJ1-3; 8 nucleotides line up with TRBD1. The CDR3 extends over 18 amino acids. Trimming took 3 bases from V and 11 from J; bases not matched to a gene: 21. Germline V gene lookup returns CDR1 SEHNR and CDR2 FQNEAQ (reference sequence). Here the CDR3 reads CASSLPPDRGPGWRAIYF. For the CDR3, the DNA is TGTGCCAGCAGCTTGCCCCCTGACAGGGGTCCTGGATGGAGGGCCATATATTTT.

The chain is built from TRBV5-5 and TRBJ1-4, with D perhaps TRBD1 (6 bases). The CDR3 has 16 residues. The ends were cut back, 0 bases at V and 3 bases at J, with 12 bases in the middle. Germline V gene data show CDR1 as SGHKS and CDR2 as YYEKEE (reference sequence). The CDR3 protein is CASSLVKTGPNEKLFF. The DNA for the CDR3 is TGTGCCAGCAGCTTGGTTAAGACAGGCCCTAATGAAAAACTGTTTTTT.

This chain links TRBV15 with TRBJ2-7; TRBD1 agrees at 11 bases. With V trimmed by 4 bases and J by 4 bases, 3 bases remained unmatched. The CDR3 has 14 amino acids. CDR1 and CDR2 (germline): LNHNV, YYDKDF (reference sequence). CDR3 amino acids: CATSTGTGGYEQYF. CDR3 DNA sequence: TGTGCCACCAGCACCGGGACAGGGGGTTACGAGCAGTACTTC.